One and the same sample provided the 7 T cell receptor beta chains below, sequenced in a study of CD8+CD57+ T cells in acquired aplastic anemia. It was genomic DNA that served as the template for profiling TCR beta VDJ and CDR3. Each CDR3 protein is one row after TCRdb ran MiXCR on the reads. This sample has about 190,000 distinct CDR3 sequences, with approximately 50% found just once. For sequencing, patients were chosen who had shown expansion of CD8+CD57+ cells by flow cytometry. The sequenced sample consisted of sorted CD4+, CD8+, or CD8+CD57+ T cells (not recorded which) from PBMCs. These receptors all stem from a human donor with aplastic anemia.

Regarding this clonotype: A much larger clone lies a single base off, so this may be a read error. The V call is TRBV4-2, the J call TRBJ1-5; D gene uncertain. Germline V gene data show CDR1 as LGHNA and CDR2 as YNFKEQ. This CDR3 is 14 amino acids long. CDR3 amino acids: CASSQELSNRPQHF. The CDR3 DNA sequence: TGTGCCAGCAGCCAAGAACTGAGCAATCGGCCCCAGCATTTT.

This clonotype was detected ten times or more. This chain links TRBV5-1 with TRBJ2-1; D is ambiguous. There are 12 residues in the CDR3. The V gene lost 0 bases and the J gene lost 6 bases, with 4 bases spanning the gap. Germline CDR1 reads SGHRS; CDR2 reads YFSETQ. The CDR3 DNA reads TGCGCCAGCAGCTTGGACGGCAATGAGCAGTTCTTC. Its translation is CASSLDGNEQFF.

This clonotype came up many times. The chain carries TRBV10-1 and TRBJ2-6; tentatively, D is TRBD2 (5 bases). The length of the CDR3 is 16 residues. V lost 5 bases and J lost 0, with 11 bases in between. Germline assignment: CDR1 WNHNN and CDR2 SYGVQD (reference sequence). CDR3 sequence (DNA): TGCGCCAGCAGTAGTGGCGGGCCCTCTGGGGCCAACGTCCTGACTTTC. It is translated as CASSSGGPSGANVLTF.

The chain links TRBV20-1 to TRBJ2-3, with 8 bases lining up with TRBD2. This CDR3 comprises 16 residues. V shed 0 bases and J 2 bases; nucleotides not matched to a gene: 7. Germline CDR1 DFQATT, CDR2 SNEGSKA (reference sequence). CDR3 in amino acids: CSARDFAGGTTDTQYF. The CDR3 coding sequence is TGCAGTGCTAGAGATTTCGCGGGGGGCACCACAGATACGCAGTATTTT.

This chain links TRBV5-6 with TRBJ2-7, with D possibly matching TRBD1 (6 bases). Between the trimmed V and J ends, which lost 0 bases and 6 bases, there was a span of 13 bases. Per the germline V gene, CDR1 is SGHDT and CDR2 is YYEEEE. The CDR3 runs to 14 residues. The CDR3 protein is CASSLGRQGSEQYF. The CDR3 DNA is TGTGCCAGCAGCTTGGGTCGGCAGGGGAGCGAGCAGTACTTC.

This clonotype has at least ten counts. Its ends do not fully match the called genes, so a read error is possible. The rearrangement joins TRBV6-1 to TRBJ2-5, with D perhaps assigned TRBD1 or TRBD2 (6 bases each). From germline, CDR1 is MNHNS and CDR2 SASEGT. The CDR3 sequence is 14 residues long. This CDR3 reads CASREGGNQETQYF. CDR3 DNA sequence: TGTGCCAGCAGGGAAGGGGGGAACCAAGAGACCCAGTACTTC.

The sample holds many counts of this clonotype. CDR3 loop: CASSFGLAGVHEQFF. CDR3 nucleotides: TGTGCCAGCAGCTTCGGACTAGCGGGAGTACATGAGCAGTTCTTC. The chain joins TRBV5-6 to TRBJ2-1; 13 bases are shared with TRBD2. The CDR3 has 15 residues. J gave up 8 bases and V 2 bases, and 4 bases lay outside the gene matches. Looked up from germline, CDR1 is SGHDT and CDR2 is YYEEEE.